A selection of T cell receptor beta chains follows, all from one sample in a study of CD8 T cells in Susac syndrome. TCRdb redid the calling of the immunoSEQ multiplex PCR reads with MiXCR, one entry per CDR3 protein. This sample has 90,000 to 110,000 distinct CDR3 sequences; less than 97% occur once, and the top ten carry about 0.1%. Sequencing input: CD4+ T cells from PBMCs. These receptors came from a human donor in good health. Each CDR3 is given with its conserved first and last residue. Each record gives: clone size, V gene, D gene, J gene, CDR3 DNA, CDR3 protein. The D gene is left open where the match is weak. Only part of the rows carry a size: once, few, many, or a class if the clone is expanded.

>NA|TRBV2|NA|TRBJ1-1
TGTGCCAGCAGTGAAGGGGCCGCTGAAGCTTTCTTT
CASSEGAAEAFF
>NA|TRBV18|NA|TRBJ2-1
TGTGCCAGCTCACCCCGAAGGGATGAGCAGTTCTTC
CASSPRRDEQFF
>NA|TRBV9|NA|TRBJ2-5
TGTGCCAGCAGCGTACGAGGTACGGCAGCGGAGACCCAGTACTTC
CASSVRGTAAETQYF
>NA|TRBV18|NA|TRBJ2-7
TGTGCCAGCGGACCCACAGGTAACGAGCAGTACTTC
CASGPTGNEQYF
>NA|TRBV5-4|NA|TRBJ2-6
TGTGCCAGCAGCTTGATGGTCCAGTCTGGGGCCAACGTCCTGACTTTC
CASSLMVQSGANVLTF
>NA|TRBV12-3/TRBV12-4|NA|TRBJ2-5
TGTGCCAGCAGCCAGGGGGGCCGCGAGACCCAGTACTTC
CASSQGGRETQYF
>NA|TRBV10-3|NA|TRBJ1-5
TGTGCCATCAGTGAGGGGGCCAATCAGCCCCAGCATTTT
CAISEGANQPQHF
>NA|TRBV3-1|TRBD1|TRBJ2-7
TGTGCCAGCAGCCAGGGGGACAGGGCCCCCTACGAGCAGTACTTC
CASSQGDRAPYEQYF
>NA|TRBV28|NA|TRBJ2-7
TGTGCCAGCGAGCAGGGTGGTCCCTACGAGCAGTACTTC
CASEQGGPYEQYF
>once|TRBV12-3/TRBV12-4|NA|TRBJ1-5
TGTGCCAGCAGTTCGGACAATCAGCCCCAGCATTTT
CASSSDNQPQHF
>NA|TRBV12-3/TRBV12-4|NA|TRBJ1-4
TGTGCCAGCAGTTTACGGCAGGGGTTGGGAAAACTGTTTTTT
CASSLRQGLGKLFF
>NA|TRBV5-6|NA|TRBJ2-7
TGTGCCAGCAGCTTCCTCGGGGAGCAGTACTTC
CASSFLGEQYF
>NA|TRBV5-4|NA|TRBJ2-3
TGTGCCAGCAGCACCGAGCGGTTAGCCACAGATACGCAGTATTTT
CASSTERLATDTQYF
>NA|TRBV3-1|TRBD1|TRBJ2-6
TGTGCCAGCAGCCAATACAGGGGCTCTGGGGCCAACGTCCTGACTTTC
CASSQYRGSGANVLTF
>NA|TRBV6-2/TRBV6-3|NA|TRBJ2-7
TGTGCCAGCAGTTACTCGATTCCCTACGAGCAGTACTTC
CASSYSIPYEQYF
>NA|TRBV6-1|NA|TRBJ2-7
TGTGCCAGCAAGCTGAGCGGAGCTGCCTACGAGCAGTACTTC
CASKLSGAAYEQYF
>NA|TRBV5-6|TRBD1|TRBJ1-2
TGTGCCAGCAGCTCAAGGACAGGCTTGAAGGGCTACACCTTC
CASSSRTGLKGYTF
>NA|TRBV6-6|TRBD2|TRBJ2-7
TGTGCCAGCAGTTCTAGCGGGAAAACCTACGAGCAGTACTTC
CASSSSGKTYEQYF
>NA|TRBV7-9|NA|TRBJ1-5
TGTGCCAGCAGCTACTTTGGGGAATTGAATAGTCAGCCCCAGCATTTT
CASSYFGELNSQPQHF
>few|TRBV24-1|NA|TRBJ2-1
TGTGCCACCAGTGATTTTAACACCTACGAGCAGTTCTTC
CATSDFNTYEQFF
>NA|TRBV12-3/TRBV12-4|NA|TRBJ2-1
TGTGCCAGCAGCCCCTCGGGACTGGGGGGCAATGAGCAGTTCTTC
CASSPSGLGGNEQFF
>NA|TRBV12-3/TRBV12-4|NA|TRBJ2-4
TGTGCCAGCAGCCTCAGGGGCGGGGGAAACATTCAGTACTTC
CASSLRGGGNIQYF
>few|TRBV18|TRBD2|TRBJ2-7
TGTGCCAGCTCACGGACTAGCGGGGACGCCTACGAGCAGTACTTC
CASSRTSGDAYEQYF
>NA|TRBV6-6|NA|TRBJ1-5
TGTGCCAGCAGTTACCCAGGACCGGGCAATCAGCCCCAGCATTTT
CASSYPGPGNQPQHF
>NA|TRBV29-1|TRBD2|TRBJ2-1
TGCAGCGTCCGGACTAGCGGGGCTTACAATGAGCAGTTCTTC
CSVRTSGAYNEQFF
>NA|TRBV12-3/TRBV12-4|NA|TRBJ1-5
TGTGCCACCCGGTGGGGGTCCAATCAGCCCCAGCATTTT
CATRWGSNQPQHF
>NA|TRBV14|NA|TRBJ1-1
TGTGCCAGCAGCCAAGAGATACTGGGTCGGTTCACTGAAGCTTTCTTT
CASSQEILGRFTEAFF
>NA|TRBV2|NA|TRBJ1-6
TGTGCCAGCATTGTTGACAGGACTAATTCACCCCTCCACTTT
CASIVDRTNSPLHF
>NA|TRBV9|NA|TRBJ1-4
TGTGCCAGCAGCCCCCGGGAGGGATCTGGGGAAAAACTGTTTTTT
CASSPREGSGEKLFF
>NA|TRBV15|TRBD2|TRBJ2-3
TGTGCCACCAGCAGAGCGTTAGCGGGAGAAGATACGCAGTATTTT
CATSRALAGEDTQYF
>NA|TRBV5-4|NA|TRBJ1-1
TGTGCCAGCAGCTTGGCTGGGCAGATAACTGAAGCTTTCTTT
CASSLAGQITEAFF
>once|TRBV20-1|NA|TRBJ1-1
TGCAGTGCGCGCCGGGAAGGGGTGAACACTGAAGCTTTCTTT
CSARREGVNTEAFF
>NA|TRBV21-1|NA|TRBJ2-3
TGTGCCAGCAGCAAATACGGTCCAGGGCGCAGCACAGATACGCAGTATTTT
CASSKYGPGRSTDTQYF
>NA|TRBV29-1|TRBD1|TRBJ2-3
TGCAGCGTGGAACGGGACCGCACAGGGGAAGATACGCAGTATTTT
CSVERDRTGEDTQYF
>NA|TRBV25-1|NA|TRBJ1-2
TGTGCCAGCAGTGAAATCCGGGACATAGGCAATGGCTACACCTTC
CASSEIRDIGNGYTF
>NA|TRBV19|NA|TRBJ2-2
TGTGCCAGTAGTATGGGGCTGGCGGGGACCGGGGAGCTGTTTTTT
CASSMGLAGTGELFF
>once|TRBV15|NA|TRBJ1-5
TGTGCCACCAGCAGGGAAAAGGCCGGGACGGCTAATCAGCCCCAGCATTTT
CATSREKAGTANQPQHF
>NA|TRBV15|NA|TRBJ2-1
TGTGCCACCAGCAGAGATCAACTGAGCTCCTACAATGAGCAGTTCTTC
CATSRDQLSSYNEQFF
>NA|TRBV27|NA|TRBJ1-2
TGTGCCAGCAGTTCAAGGGCCTCTAACTATGGCTACACCTTC
CASSSRASNYGYTF
>few|TRBV3-1|NA|TRBJ2-2
TGTGCCAGCAGCCAATGGTCCGGGGGGAACACCGGGGAGCTGTTTTTT
CASSQWSGGNTGELFF
>NA|TRBV12-3/TRBV12-4|NA|TRBJ1-5
TGTGCCAGCAGTTTAGATACAGGCTACAATCAGCCCCAGCATTTT
CASSLDTGYNQPQHF
>NA|TRBV29-1|NA|TRBJ2-3
TGCAGCGCCCGGGCCCTTTCCACAGATACGCAGTATTTT
CSARALSTDTQYF
>NA|TRBV28|NA|TRBJ1-1
TGTGCCAGCAGACCTACAGGGACCAACACTGAAGCTTTCTTT
CASRPTGTNTEAFF
>NA|TRBV29-1|NA|TRBJ1-1
TGCAGCGTCTCTCCTATCGGGAACACTGAAGCCTTCTTT
CSVSPIGNTEAFF
>NA|TRBV2|NA|TRBJ2-7
TGTGCCAGCAGTGAACAGGGCAGGGGTTCCTACGAGCAGTACTTC
CASSEQGRGSYEQYF
>NA|TRBV20-1|NA|TRBJ1-5
TGCAGTGCCGACATCTACGGGGGGAGGCAGCCCCAGCATTTT
CSADIYGGRQPQHF
>NA|TRBV15|NA|TRBJ1-2
TGTGCCACCAGCAGAGATGGACTGTATGGCTACACCTTC
CATSRDGLYGYTF
>NA|TRBV19|NA|TRBJ2-4
TGTGCCAGTACCCTGGCAGCGGCCAAAAACATTCAGTACTTC
CASTLAAAKNIQYF
>NA|TRBV27|NA|TRBJ1-1
TGTGCCAGCAGTTTCCAGACAGGGAACACTGAAGCTTTCTTT
CASSFQTGNTEAFF
>NA|TRBV4-2|NA|TRBJ1-2
TGTGCCAGCAGCCAACTCGGGCAGGACGATGGCTACACCTTC
CASSQLGQDDGYTF
>NA|TRBV18|TRBD1|TRBJ1-5
TGTGCCAGCTCAGCTTCAGGGGGTGATCAGCCCCAGCATTTT
CASSASGGDQPQHF
>NA|TRBV29-1|NA|TRBJ2-3
TGCAGCGTTGAACGACAGTCCACAGATACGCAGTATTTT
CSVERQSTDTQYF
>NA|TRBV28|NA|TRBJ2-3
TGTGCCAGCAGTCCGATGAACTACCGTAGCACAGATACGCAGTATTTT
CASSPMNYRSTDTQYF
>NA|TRBV6-5|NA|TRBJ2-3
TGTGCCAGCATCCGGGACACTAGCACAGATACGCAGTATTTT
CASIRDTSTDTQYF
>NA|TRBV11-2|NA|TRBJ2-3
TGTGCCAGCAGCCCCAGGAAAACGCAGTATTTT
CASSPRKTQYF
>NA|TRBV3-1|NA|TRBJ1-5
TGTGCCAGCAGCCCCGAGGTGGCTTATCGGCCCCAGCATTTT
CASSPEVAYRPQHF
>NA|TRBV19|TRBD1|TRBJ2-2
TGTGCCAGTAGCTTAAGACAGGGATACACCGGGGAGCTGTTTTTT
CASSLRQGYTGELFF